One sample yielded the 15 T cell receptor beta chains listed below, sequenced in a study of T-cell reconstitution after alpha-beta-depleted transplantation in children (dated by TCRdb to the mid-2010s). Library preparation was by PCR. Instrument used: Illumina HiSeq 2500. Molecular barcoding was employed in the preparation of TCR libraries, with unique molecular identifiers being used to normalize TCRbeta repertoire quantification. The public reads were reprocessed in TCRdb via fastp at Q25 and MiXCR, keeping in-frame beta chains. Under each unique CDR3 protein, matching rows form one entry showing the most common genes and DNA. The sample has about 480,000 distinct CDR3 sequences on record, roughly an eighth of them singletons. The ten largest clonotypes hold approximately 5.4% of the sample. This specimen consisted of PBMCs from the stem cell graft donor, obtained from the stem cell graft. The receptor set was obtained from a human donor who donated a stem cell graft to a child with combined immunodeficiency.

This clonotype was seen a handful of times. The rearrangement links TRBV5-1 to TRBJ2-7; possible D gene TRBD2, 5 bases. Germline assignment: CDR1 SGHRS and CDR2 YFSETQ. This CDR3 is built from 13 residues. Deletions cut 4 bases from V and 4 bases from J, with 12 bases between. In DNA, the CDR3 is TGCGCCAGCAGCAGGGAGAGCCGATACGAGCAGTACTTC. Protein product: CASSRESRYEQYF.

This clonotype was counted at least ten times. The V call is TRBV7-9, the J call TRBJ2-1; D not certain. In germline, CDR1 is SEHNR, CDR2 FQNEAQ (reference sequence). This CDR3 contains 16 residues. Trimming removed 1 base at V and 6 bases at J, with 16 bases between. CDR3 in DNA: TGTGCCAGCAGCTTAGGGCACTCGCTGCCCAGCAATGAGCAGTTCTTC. Translating it yields CASSLGHSLPSNEQFF.

With respect to this clonotype: Possible read error: a much larger clone is one base away. The chain recombines TRBV2 with TRBJ2-3; no definite D call. Germline values: CDR1 SNHLY, CDR2 FYNNEI. The CDR3 is 13 residues long. V gave up 4 bases and J gave up 0 bases, with 5 bases separating them. Here the CDR3 DNA reads TGTGCCAGCAGTGTCGACAGCACAGATACGCAGTATTTT. Its protein product is CASSVDSTDTQYF.

This chain connects TRBV7-8 to TRBJ1-5, with unresolved D. Trimming removed 5 bases from V and 4 bases from J, with 21 bases in between. Germline CDR1 and CDR2: SGHVS and FQNEAQ. The CDR3 is made up of 17 amino acids. The CDR3 loop reads CASSVGLKGGKNQPQHF. CDR3 nucleotide sequence: TGTGCCAGCAGCGTAGGACTTAAGGGTGGGAAAAATCAGCCCCAGCATTTT.

This clonotype was recorded many times. The gene calls are TRBV12-3 or TRBV12-4 and TRBJ2-7; possibly TRBD1 for D (5 bases). V was trimmed by 2 bases and J by 2 bases, leaving 7 bases between them. The CDR3 has 13 amino acids. As DNA, the CDR3 is TGTGCCAGCAGTTTACAGGGAACCTACGAGCAGTACTTC. It encodes CASSLQGTYEQYF.

This clonotype was observed at least ten times. This chain connects TRBV12-3 or TRBV12-4 to TRBJ2-3, with 8 bases identical to TRBD1. The CDR3 runs to 14 residues. Losses at the gene ends were 4 bases for V and 2 bases for J; bases not matched to a gene: 2. The CDR3 DNA reads as TGTGCCAGCAGTTGGACAGGGTCCACAGATACGCAGTATTTT. This codes for CASSWTGSTDTQYF.

The CDR3 DNA is TGTGCCAGCAGCCCACAGATGAACACCGGGGAGCTGTTTTTT. As protein: CASSPQMNTGELFF. The gene calls are TRBV5-6 and TRBJ2-2; D gene ambiguous. The CDR3 extends over 14 amino acids. Trimming took off 4 bases at V and 1 base at J, with 8 bases between the two ends. Germline values: CDR1 SGHDT, CDR2 YYEEEE.

This clonotype has ten or more counts. The chain joins TRBV29-1 to TRBJ2-7; D is possibly TRBD1 (6 bases). Germline V gives CDR1 SQVTM, CDR2 ANQGSEA. Deletions cut 3 bases from V and 5 bases from J, with 11 bases between. The CDR3 length is 12 residues. The CDR3 loop reads CSVDRGLNEQYF. The CDR3, as DNA: TGCAGCGTTGACAGGGGTCTCAACGAGCAGTACTTC.

There are many counts of this clonotype. The chain combines TRBV12-3 or TRBV12-4 with TRBJ2-1, with 7 bases identical to TRBD1. The ends lost 3 bases at V and 7 bases at J; junction bases unmatched: 3. The CDR3 contains 13 residues. The CDR3 here is CASSLTGWNEQFF. In DNA, the CDR3 is TGTGCCAGCAGTTTGACAGGGTGGAATGAGCAGTTCTTC.

The chain links TRBV11-3 to TRBJ2-5; D is ambiguous. The CDR3 consists of 14 residues. Germline V gene data show CDR1 as SGHNT and CDR2 as YENEEA. V lost 0 bases and J 1 base, leaving 6 bases between the germline ends. The CDR3 spells CASSLDGAQETQYF. In DNA, the CDR3 is TGTGCCAGCAGCTTAGATGGTGCCCAAGAGACCCAGTACTTC.

This clonotype occurred a few times. This chain uses TRBV7-2 with TRBJ2-7, with D perhaps matching TRBD1 (5 bases). This CDR3 is 15 amino acids long. The V gene's germline CDR1 is SGHTA and CDR2 FQGNSA. V shed 3 bases and J shed 3 bases, with 15 bases lying between them. The CDR3 nucleotides read TGTGCCAGCAGCTTTAATTCGGGCAGGGTCTACGAGCAGTACTTC. Encoded protein: CASSFNSGRVYEQYF. Supplemented by reference TRBV7-2 and TRBJ2-7, the full variable domain reads GAGVSQSPSNKVTEKGKDVELRCDPISGHTALYWYRQSLGQGLEFLIYFQGNSAPDKSGLPSDRFSAERTGGSVSTLTIQRTQQEDSAVYLCASSFNSGRVYEQYFGPGTRLTVT.

This clonotype occurred a few times. The V and J genes are TRBV12-3 or TRBV12-4 and TRBJ2-1; 13 bases match TRBD2. V lost 5 bases, J lost 2 bases, and 3 bases stayed unmatched. The CDR3 loop spans 16 amino acids. CDR3 in amino acids: CASSGTSGDPYNEQFF. DNA for the CDR3: TGTGCCAGCAGTGGGACTAGCGGGGACCCCTACAATGAGCAGTTCTTC.

This clonotype was seen ten or more times. This chain connects TRBV7-6 to TRBJ2-1; 8 nucleotides line up with TRBD2. J gave up 3 bases and V 5 bases, and 3 bases lay outside the gene matches. Germline-derived CDR1 and CDR2 are SGHVS and FNYEAQ. The CDR3 consists of 14 residues. This chain's CDR3 is CASSPGLVYNEQFF. DNA of the CDR3: TGTGCCAGCAGCCCGGGACTAGTCTACAATGAGCAGTTCTTC.

This clonotype occurred many times. V usage is TRBV11-2 and J usage is TRBJ1-1, with 7 bases aligning to TRBD1. The CDR3 is 14 residues long. J gave up 0 bases and V 6 bases, and 4 bases lay outside the gene matches. From germline, CDR1 is SGHAT and CDR2 FQNNGV. The CDR3 loop reads CASRRDRLNTEAFF. In DNA, the CDR3 is TGTGCCAGCAGACGGGACAGACTGAACACTGAAGCTTTCTTT.

Ten or more counts support this clonotype. J is TRBJ2-7 and V is TRBV6-4, with D possibly being TRBD1 (6 bases). Trimming took off 3 bases at V and 5 bases at J, with 11 bases between the two ends. This CDR3 has 13 amino acids. CDR1 MRHNA and CDR2 SNTAGT come from the germline V gene. The CDR3 sequence: CASSETGTNEQYF. The CDR3 nucleotides read TGTGCCAGCAGTGAAACAGGGACAAACGAGCAGTACTTC.